The present entry profiles one T cell receptor (beta chain) with its context. The CDR3 has 19 amino acids. The data originate from a study of blood T cell repertoires in COVID-19. As for the study in general: Samples taken during acute and convalescent COVID-19 were collected in the United States, Italy and Spain. Sources were T cells, B-cell-depleted T cells, or PBMCs; the material itself was cDNA or gDNA.

Original analysis: Estimation of nucleated cell counts relied on the amplification of reference gene primers. Measured with immunoSEQ multiplex PCR; TCRdb has only the in-frame clones, and not every one. V and J calls and clone size are those listed in that table; D and trimming were worked out from the DNA. Here the sample spans about 52,000 clones, about 90% being singletons. This TCR was sampled from a human donor with active COVID-19. The donor label of this sample is uncertain. The V gene is TRBV12-2, the J gene TRBJ2-5; the D segment call TRBD2 is taken from the table without a DNA check. TRBV12-2 is marked as a pseudogene. Sequencing was carried out using peripheral blood. CDR3 nucleotides: TGTGCAAGTCGCTTAGGAGTCGGAGGAGCCCGGGAGTTGGAGGAGACCCAGTACTTC. Translation gives CASRLGVGGARELEETQYF.